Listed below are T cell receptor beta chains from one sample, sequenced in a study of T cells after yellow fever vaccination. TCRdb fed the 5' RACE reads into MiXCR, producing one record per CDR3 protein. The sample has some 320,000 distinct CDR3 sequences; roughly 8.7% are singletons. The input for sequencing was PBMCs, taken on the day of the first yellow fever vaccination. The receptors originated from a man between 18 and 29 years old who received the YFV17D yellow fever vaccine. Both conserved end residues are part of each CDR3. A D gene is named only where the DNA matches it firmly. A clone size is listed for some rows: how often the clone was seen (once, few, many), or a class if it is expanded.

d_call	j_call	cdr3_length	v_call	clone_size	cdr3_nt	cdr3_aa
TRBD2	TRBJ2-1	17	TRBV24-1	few	TGTGCCACCAGTGATTTCTCGCGGGGGGGCATAAACAATGAGCAGTTCTTC	CATSDFSRGGINNEQFF
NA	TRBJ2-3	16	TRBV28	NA	TGTGCCAGCAGTTTAATAGCCCGAGCTAGGGGTGATACGCAGTATTTT	CASSLIARARGDTQYF
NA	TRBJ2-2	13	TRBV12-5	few	TGTGCTAGTGGTTTAGTCCAAACCGGGGAGCTGTTTTTT	CASGLVQTGELFF
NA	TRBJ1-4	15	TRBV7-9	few	TGTGCCAGCAGCCCCTCAAGGACCGCGAATGAAAAACTGTTTTTT	CASSPSRTANEKLFF
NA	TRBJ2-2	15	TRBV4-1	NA	TGCGCCAGCAGCTACGCAATCATCAACACCGGGGAGCTGTTTTTT	CASSYAIINTGELFF
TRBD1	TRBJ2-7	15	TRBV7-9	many	TGTGCCAGCAGCTCGGGACAGGGGGTAAACTACGAGCAGTACTTC	CASSSGQGVNYEQYF
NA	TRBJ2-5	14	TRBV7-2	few	TGTGCCAGCAGCTTAGAGGCTCCCCCGGGGACCCAGTACTTC	CASSLEAPPGTQYF
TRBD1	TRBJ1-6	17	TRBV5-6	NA	TGTGCCAGCAGCCAGCCCCTGGGACAGACTGGAGATTCACCCCTCCACTTT	CASSQPLGQTGDSPLHF
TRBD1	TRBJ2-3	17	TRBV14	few	TGTGCCAGCAGCCCACAGCCAGGGGGCCCGTACACAGATACGCAGTATTTT	CASSPQPGGPYTDTQYF
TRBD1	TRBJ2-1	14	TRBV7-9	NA	TGTGCCAGCAGCTCGACAGGGGATCACAATGAGCAGTTCTTC	CASSSTGDHNEQFF
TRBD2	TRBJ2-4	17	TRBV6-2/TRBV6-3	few	TGTGCCAGCAGTCAGCCCCGGGACTATCAAGCCAAAAACATTCAGTACTTC	CASSQPRDYQAKNIQYF
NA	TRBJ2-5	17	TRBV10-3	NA	TGTGCCATCAGTGTCCGAACGGGGGATCCTTGGGGAGAGACCCAGTACTTC	CAISVRTGDPWGETQYF
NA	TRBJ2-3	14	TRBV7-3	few	TGTGCCAGCAGCTTAATCGGCAACCCAGATACGCAGTATTTT	CASSLIGNPDTQYF
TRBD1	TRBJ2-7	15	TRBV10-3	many	TGTGCCATCAGGAGGGTGACAGGGAATGGGTACGAGCAGTACTTC	CAIRRVTGNGYEQYF
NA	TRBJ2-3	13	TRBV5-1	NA	TGCGCCAGCAGCCGGGACCACACAGATACGCAGTATTTT	CASSRDHTDTQYF
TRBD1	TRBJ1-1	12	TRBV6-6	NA	TGTGCCAGCAGTCTGCAGGGGGGACAGGCTTTCTTT	CASSLQGGQAFF
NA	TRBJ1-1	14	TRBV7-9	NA	TGTGCCAGCAGTTTACAGGCGGGCGACACTGAAGCTTTCTTT	CASSLQAGDTEAFF
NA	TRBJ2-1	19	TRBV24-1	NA	TGTGCCACCAGCCCCGGTTGGCTCGCCGCCGCGTTCTCCTACAATGAGCAGTTCTTC	CATSPGWLAAAFSYNEQFF
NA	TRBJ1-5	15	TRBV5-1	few	TGCGCCAGCAGCTTGGTACCAGGGGTAAACCAGCCCCAGCATTTT	CASSLVPGVNQPQHF
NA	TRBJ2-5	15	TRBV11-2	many	TGTGCCAGCAGACGAGGGTGGTTATCGGCAGAGACCCAGTACTTC	CASRRGWLSAETQYF
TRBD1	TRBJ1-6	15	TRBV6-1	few	TGTGCCAGCGGACGCGGGGACAGATTGAATTCACCCCTCCACTTT	CASGRGDRLNSPLHF
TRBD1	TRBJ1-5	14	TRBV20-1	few	TGCAGTGCTAGAGATATAACAGGGGAGCAGCCCCAGCATTTT	CSARDITGEQPQHF
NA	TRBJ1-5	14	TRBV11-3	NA	TGTGCCAGCAGCTTTAAGGAGGGGTATCAGCCCCAGCATTTT	CASSFKEGYQPQHF
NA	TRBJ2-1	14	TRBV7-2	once	TGTGCCAGCAGAAGACGATCAGGGGTCGATGAGCAGTTCTTC	CASRRRSGVDEQFF
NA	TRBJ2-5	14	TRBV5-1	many	TGCGCCAGCCAAAAAGGGAACAACCAAGAGACCCAGTACTTC	CASQKGNNQETQYF
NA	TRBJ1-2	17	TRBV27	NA	TGTGCCAGCAGTTGGGGCCTCTCGACAGCAATTAACTATGGCTACACCTTC	CASSWGLSTAINYGYTF
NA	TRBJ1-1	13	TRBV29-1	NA	TGCAGCGTTGAAGGGGCGGGGAACACTGAAGCTTTCTTT	CSVEGAGNTEAFF
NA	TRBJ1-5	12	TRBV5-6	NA	TGTGCCAGCAGCCGCTCTGATCAGCCCCAGCATTTT	CASSRSDQPQHF
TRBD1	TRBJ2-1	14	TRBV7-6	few	TGTGCCAGCAGCCCCGGGACAGCCTACAATGAGCAGTTCTTC	CASSPGTAYNEQFF
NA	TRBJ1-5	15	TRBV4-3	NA	TGCGCCAGCAGCCAAGATACGTTGGGCAATCAGCCCCAGCATTTT	CASSQDTLGNQPQHF
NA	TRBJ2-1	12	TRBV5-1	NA	TGCGCCAGCAGCTTGGAGAGGGGTGAGCAGTTCTTC	CASSLERGEQFF
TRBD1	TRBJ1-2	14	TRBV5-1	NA	TGCGCCAGCAGATTCCCCGGGACAGGTCTACGCTACACCTTC	CASRFPGTGLRYTF
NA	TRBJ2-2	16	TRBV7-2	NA	TGTGCCAGCAGCTTAGAGCCGGGGTGGATGGCCGGGGAGCTGTTTTTT	CASSLEPGWMAGELFF
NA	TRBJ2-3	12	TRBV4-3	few	TGCGCCAGCAGCCAAGACAGGGGTACGCAGTATTTT	CASSQDRGTQYF
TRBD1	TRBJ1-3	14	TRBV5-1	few	TGCGCCAGCAGCTTAGGGACAGCTGGAAACACCATATATTTT	CASSLGTAGNTIYF
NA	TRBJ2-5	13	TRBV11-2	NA	TGTGCCAGCAGCATAGCGGCTCAAGAGACCCAGTACTTC	CASSIAAQETQYF
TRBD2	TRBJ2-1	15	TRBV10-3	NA	TGTGCCATCAGCCTTGCTAGCGGGGGGGCGGATGAGCAGTTCTTC	CAISLASGGADEQFF
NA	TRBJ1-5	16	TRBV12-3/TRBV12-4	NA	TGTGCCAGCAGTGTAGGGGGGATCAATAGCAATCAGCCCCAGCATTTT	CASSVGGINSNQPQHF
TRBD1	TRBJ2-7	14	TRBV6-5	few	TGTGCCAGCAGTTGGGGACAGGACTCCTACGAGCAGTACTTC	CASSWGQDSYEQYF
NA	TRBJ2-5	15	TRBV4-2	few	TGTGCCAGCAGCTCAGGCCAGGGACCCCAGGGGACCCAGTACTTC	CASSSGQGPQGTQYF
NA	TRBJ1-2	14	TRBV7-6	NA	TGTGCCAGCAGCTTCGAGCCAGGGCAATATGGCTACACCTTC	CASSFEPGQYGYTF
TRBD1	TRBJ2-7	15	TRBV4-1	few	TGCGCCAGCAGCCAAGATCCAGGGGGCTCCTACGAGCAGTACTTC	CASSQDPGGSYEQYF
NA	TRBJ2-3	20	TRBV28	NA	TGTGCCAGCAGTTTGGGGGACTCTGGCTGGCCGTCAATGAAAACCGATACGCAGTATTTT	CASSLGDSGWPSMKTDTQYF
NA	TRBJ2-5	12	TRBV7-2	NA	TGTGCCAGCAGGGCGCCTGTGGGGACCCAGTACTTC	CASRAPVGTQYF
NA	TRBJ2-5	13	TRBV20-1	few	TGCAGTGCTGCCTATACAGGGCACGAGACCCAGTACTTC	CSAAYTGHETQYF
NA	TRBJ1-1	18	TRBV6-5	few	TGTGCCAGCAGTTACTCAAAGGGGCGGCACTGGGGCGGCACTGAAGCTTTCTTT	CASSYSKGRHWGGTEAFF
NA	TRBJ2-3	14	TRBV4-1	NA	TGCGCCAGCAGCCAAGATAAGGGGGGAGATACGCAGTATTTT	CASSQDKGGDTQYF
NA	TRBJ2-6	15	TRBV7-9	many	TGTGCCAGCAGCTTAGAGCCTTCTGGGGCCAACGTCCTGACTTTC	CASSLEPSGANVLTF
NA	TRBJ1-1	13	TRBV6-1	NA	TGTGCCAGCAGGTCCGACAGGAACACTGAAGCTTTCTTT	CASRSDRNTEAFF
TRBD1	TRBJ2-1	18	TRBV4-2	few	TGTGCCAGCAGCCCACTTGGCGCATCCCAGGGGGCTTACAATGAGCAGTTCTTC	CASSPLGASQGAYNEQFF
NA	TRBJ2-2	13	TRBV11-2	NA	TGTGCCAGCAGCGACCCGAATTTCGGGGAGCTGTTTTTT	CASSDPNFGELFF
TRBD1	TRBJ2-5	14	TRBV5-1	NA	TGCGCCAGCAGCTTGCAGGGGGTCGAAGAGACCCAGTACTTC	CASSLQGVEETQYF
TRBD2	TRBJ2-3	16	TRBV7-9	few	TGTGCCAGCAGCTCCGGGACTAGCGCTTTGACAGATACGCAGTATTTT	CASSSGTSALTDTQYF
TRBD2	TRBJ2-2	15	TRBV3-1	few	TGTGCCAGCAGCCAAACGGGGGGATACACCGGGGAGCTGTTTTTT	CASSQTGGYTGELFF
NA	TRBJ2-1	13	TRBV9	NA	TGTGCCAGCAGCGAGGGGATAGGGAATGAGCAGTTCTTC	CASSEGIGNEQFF